This TCR beta chain was profiled in a study of PD-1 blockade in mismatch repair-deficient tumors. In the study overall: All were previously treated, progressing patients with 11 to 13 mismatch repair-deficient cancer types.

The method was immunoSEQ multiplex PCR; TCRdb's version includes in-frame clones alone and lacks a portion of them. The repertoire includes some 110,000 clones, more than 60% of them detected once, and 4% to 6% sits in the top ten. PCR or immunohistochemistry showed mismatch repair deficiency in every enrolled patient. The TCR-sequenced patients were a few responders to pembrolizumab. Overall study results and limits: Rapid post-treatment expansion, then contraction, generally preceding radiologic response, marked tumor-resident clones.

As concerns this clone: The antigen remains undetermined.

The source of this sequence is an adult with mismatch repair-deficient cancer. Specimen: peripheral blood, collected about 60 weeks after starting pembrolizumab.

DNA for the CDR3: TGCAGCGTTATCGGCACAGCTAACTATGGCTACACCTTC. Protein: CSVIGTANYGYTF. The chain joins TRBV29-1 to TRBJ1-2; unclear D gene. V gave up 5 bases and J gave up 0 bases, with 10 bases separating them. Looked up from germline, CDR1 is SQVTM and CDR2 is ANQGSEA. The CDR3 runs to 13 residues.